This T cell receptor beta chain was obtained from a study of T-cell memory formation after mild COVID-19. This CDR3 spans 13 amino acids. Trimming took off 5 bases at V and 1 base at J, with 8 bases between the two ends. Findings and limits, study-wide: A second wave expanding day 15 to 37 was CD4+-biased; contracting clones were balanced. Contracting CD4+ clones lay largely in CM and EM, with CD8+ ones residing in EMRA. Cross-reactive memory apparently joined, as some responding clones appeared in pre-infection memory.

Points on this clonotype: Its antigen remains unidentified.

TCR alpha and TCR beta cDNA libraries carrying sample barcodes and UMIs came from 5'RACE with constant-segment primers. TCRdb fed the 5' RACE reads into MiXCR, producing one record per CDR3 protein. Seen here are 400,000 or so distinct CDR3 sequences, approximately 20% observed once, and the top ten hold 8.4%. Sequencing used PBMCs or a T cell subset sorted from them (not recorded which). The sequence was obtained from an adult woman who had mild COVID-19 (a few samples of this study predate the infection). Cell type and time point are not known. V is TRBV12-3 or TRBV12-4 and J is TRBJ1-1; D uncertain. The CDR3 reads CASSTRPNTEAFF. The CDR3 DNA reads as TGTGCCAGCAGTACCCGACCGAACACTGAAGCTTTCTTT.